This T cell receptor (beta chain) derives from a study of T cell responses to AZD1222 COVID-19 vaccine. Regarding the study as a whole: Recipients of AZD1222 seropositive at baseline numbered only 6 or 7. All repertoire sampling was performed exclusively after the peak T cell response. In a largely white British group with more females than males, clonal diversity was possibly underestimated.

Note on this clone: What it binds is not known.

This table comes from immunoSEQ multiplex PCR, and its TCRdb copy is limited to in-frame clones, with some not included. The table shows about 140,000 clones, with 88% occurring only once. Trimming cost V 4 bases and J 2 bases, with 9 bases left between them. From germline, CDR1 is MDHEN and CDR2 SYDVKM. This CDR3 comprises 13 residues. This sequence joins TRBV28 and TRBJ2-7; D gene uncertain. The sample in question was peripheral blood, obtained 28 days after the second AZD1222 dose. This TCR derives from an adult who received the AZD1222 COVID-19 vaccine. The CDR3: CASSSPHPYEQYF. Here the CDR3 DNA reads TGTGCCAGCAGTTCCCCCCACCCCTACGAGCAGTACTTC.